This is a list of T cell receptor beta chains from one sample in a study of blood T cell repertoires in COVID-19. Generated by immunoSEQ multiplex PCR, the TCRdb table keeps only in-frame clones and is missing some. This table has 300,000 or so clones, about 90% appearing once. Specimen: peripheral blood. These receptors originate from a middle-aged woman with acute or convalescent COVID-19. The CDR3 runs from the conserved cysteine through the conserved F or W. Fields, in order: V gene, clone size, J gene, D gene, CDR3 protein, CDR3 DNA. D genes are given only for firm matches. The size of a clone is reported for some rows only, either as once, few or many, or as a class for expanded clones.

v_call: TRBV2
clone_size: few
j_call: TRBJ1-1
d_call: NA
cdr3_aa: CASSEQGQALNTEAFF
cdr3_nt: TGTGCCAGCAGTGAACAGGGGCAGGCCTTGAACACTGAAGCTTTCTTT

v_call: TRBV4-1
clone_size: few
j_call: TRBJ1-1
d_call: NA
cdr3_aa: CASSRGMTGLNTEAFF
cdr3_nt: TGCGCCAGCAGCCGCGGTATGACGGGTTTGAACACTGAAGCTTTCTTT

v_call: TRBV25-1
clone_size: NA
j_call: TRBJ2-3
d_call: TRBD2
cdr3_aa: CASSEPPGAGGTDTQYF
cdr3_nt: TGTGCCAGCAGTGAGCCCCCTGGGGCGGGGGGCACAGATACGCAGTATTTT

v_call: TRBV5-1
clone_size: NA
j_call: TRBJ2-3
d_call: NA
cdr3_aa: CASSLREPTDTQYF
cdr3_nt: TGCGCCAGCAGCTTGCGGGAGCCCACAGATACGCAGTATTTT

v_call: TRBV27
clone_size: once
j_call: TRBJ1-1
d_call: NA
cdr3_aa: CASSLVRGGTEAFF
cdr3_nt: TGTGCCAGCAGTTTGGTACGGGGAGGCACTGAAGCTTTCTTT

v_call: TRBV6-5
clone_size: NA
j_call: TRBJ2-2
d_call: NA
cdr3_aa: CASSSGTFNTGELFF
cdr3_nt: TGTGCCAGCAGTTCCGGGACTTTTAACACCGGGGAGCTGTTTTTT

v_call: TRBV27
clone_size: NA
j_call: TRBJ1-1
d_call: NA
cdr3_aa: CASSLVEGITEAFF
cdr3_nt: TGTGCCAGCAGTTTGGTCGAGGGAATAACTGAAGCTTTCTTT

v_call: TRBV5-1
clone_size: NA
j_call: TRBJ1-4
d_call: TRBD1
cdr3_aa: CASSLVPGGVEKLFF
cdr3_nt: TGCGCCAGCAGCTTGGTTCCAGGGGGTGTTGAAAAACTGTTTTTT

v_call: TRBV5-1
clone_size: NA
j_call: TRBJ2-3
d_call: NA
cdr3_aa: CASFGGGSSTDTQYF
cdr3_nt: TGCGCCAGCTTCGGTGGGGGGTCTAGCACAGATACGCAGTATTTT

v_call: TRBV6-5
clone_size: NA
j_call: TRBJ1-5
d_call: NA
cdr3_aa: CASSRSIVGGGPQHF
cdr3_nt: TGTGCCAGCAGCCGCTCTATCGTGGGGGGAGGGCCCCAGCATTTT